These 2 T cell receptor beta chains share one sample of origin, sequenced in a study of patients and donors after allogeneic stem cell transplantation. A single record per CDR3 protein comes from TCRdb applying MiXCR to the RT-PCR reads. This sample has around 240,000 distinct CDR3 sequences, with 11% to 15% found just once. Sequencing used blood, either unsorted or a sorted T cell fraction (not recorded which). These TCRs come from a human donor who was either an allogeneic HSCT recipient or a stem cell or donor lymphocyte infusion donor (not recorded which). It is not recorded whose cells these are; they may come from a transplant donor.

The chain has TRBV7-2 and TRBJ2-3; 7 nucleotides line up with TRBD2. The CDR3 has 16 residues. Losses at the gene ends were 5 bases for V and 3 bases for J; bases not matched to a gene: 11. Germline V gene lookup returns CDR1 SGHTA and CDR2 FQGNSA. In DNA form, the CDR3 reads TGTGCCAGCAGCCTGCCTAGCGGATGGAGGACAGATACGCAGTATTTT. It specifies CASSLPSGWRTDTQYF.

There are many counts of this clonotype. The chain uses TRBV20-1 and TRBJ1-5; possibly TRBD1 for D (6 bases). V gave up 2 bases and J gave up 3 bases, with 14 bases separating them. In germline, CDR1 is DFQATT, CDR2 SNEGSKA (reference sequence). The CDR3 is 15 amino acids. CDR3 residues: CSARPPGQNNQPQHF. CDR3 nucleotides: TGCAGTGCTAGACCACCGGGACAAAACAATCAGCCCCAGCATTTT.